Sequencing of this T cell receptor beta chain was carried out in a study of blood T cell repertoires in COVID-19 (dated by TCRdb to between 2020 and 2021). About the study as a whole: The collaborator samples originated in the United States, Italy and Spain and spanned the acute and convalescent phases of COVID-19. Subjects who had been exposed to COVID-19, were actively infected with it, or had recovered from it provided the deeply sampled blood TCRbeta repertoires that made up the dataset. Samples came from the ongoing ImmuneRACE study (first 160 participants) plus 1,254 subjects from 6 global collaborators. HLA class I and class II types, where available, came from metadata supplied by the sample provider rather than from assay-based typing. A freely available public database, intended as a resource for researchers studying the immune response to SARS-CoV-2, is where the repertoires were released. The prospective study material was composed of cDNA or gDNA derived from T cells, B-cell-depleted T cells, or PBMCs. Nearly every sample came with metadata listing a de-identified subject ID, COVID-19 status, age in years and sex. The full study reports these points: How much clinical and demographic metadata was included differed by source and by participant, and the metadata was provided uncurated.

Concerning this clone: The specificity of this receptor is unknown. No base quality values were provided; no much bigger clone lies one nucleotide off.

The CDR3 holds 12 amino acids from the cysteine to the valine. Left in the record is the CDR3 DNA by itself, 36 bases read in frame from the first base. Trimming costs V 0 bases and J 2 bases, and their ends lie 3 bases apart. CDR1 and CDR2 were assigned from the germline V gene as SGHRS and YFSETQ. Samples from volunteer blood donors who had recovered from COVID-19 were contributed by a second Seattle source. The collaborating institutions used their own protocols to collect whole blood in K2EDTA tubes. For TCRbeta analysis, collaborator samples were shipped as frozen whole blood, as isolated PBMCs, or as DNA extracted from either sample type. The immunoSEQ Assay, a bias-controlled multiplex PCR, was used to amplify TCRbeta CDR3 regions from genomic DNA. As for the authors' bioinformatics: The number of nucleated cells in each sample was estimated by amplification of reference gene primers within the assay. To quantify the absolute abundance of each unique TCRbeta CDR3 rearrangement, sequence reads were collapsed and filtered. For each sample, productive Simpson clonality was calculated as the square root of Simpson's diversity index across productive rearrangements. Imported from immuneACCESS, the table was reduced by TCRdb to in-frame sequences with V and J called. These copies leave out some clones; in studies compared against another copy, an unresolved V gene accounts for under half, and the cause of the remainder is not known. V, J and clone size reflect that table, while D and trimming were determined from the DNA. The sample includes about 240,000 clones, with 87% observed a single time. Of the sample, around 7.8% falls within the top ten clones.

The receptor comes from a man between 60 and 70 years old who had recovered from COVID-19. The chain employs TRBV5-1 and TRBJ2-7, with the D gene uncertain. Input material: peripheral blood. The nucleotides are TGCGCCAGCAGCTTGGCCGCCTACGAGCAGTACGTC. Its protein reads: CASSLAAYEQYV.